A single T cell receptor (beta chain) is shown here with its context. Its antigen is still unknown. No much larger clone exists at a distance of one base, and base qualities are not known. This specimen comes from a study of blood T cell repertoires in COVID-19 (dated by TCRdb to about 2020). Notes on the research overall: Samples covering the acute and convalescent phases of COVID-19 were provided by collaborators in the United States, Italy and Spain. The samples were drawn from the first 160 participants of the ongoing ImmuneRACE study and from 1,254 subjects provided by 6 global collaborators. Where available, HLA class I and class II types were obtained from metadata supplied by the sample provider rather than from assay-based typing. The material from the prospective study consisted of cDNA or gDNA derived from T cells, B-cell-depleted T cells, or PBMCs. The repertoires were released in a freely available public database intended as a resource for research on the immune response to SARS-CoV-2. The dataset comprised deeply sampled blood TCRbeta repertoires from subjects exposed to, actively infected with, or recovered from COVID-19. The sample metadata nearly always contained a de-identified subject ID, COVID-19 status, age in years and sex. General findings and caveats noted by the study authors: How much clinical and demographic metadata was included differed by source and by participant, and the metadata was provided uncurated.

TCRbeta CDR3 regions were amplified from genomic DNA by means of the immunoSEQ Assay, a bias-controlled multiplex PCR. The source study handled its data this way. Nucleated cell counts per sample were estimated from amplification of reference gene primers within the assay. Sequence reads were collapsed and filtered to measure the absolute abundance of every unique TCRbeta CDR3 rearrangement. For each sample, productive Simpson clonality was calculated as the square root of Simpson's diversity index over productive rearrangements. Here the immuneACCESS table is served through TCRdb, limited to in-frame sequences with V and J called. Missing clones are a known gap in these copies; in checked studies unresolved V genes cover under half, and the rest lacks a known reason. V, J and clone size are those of that table, while D and trimming were read from the DNA. Within this sample are about 280,000 clones, with roughly 80% of them counted one time only. The top ten constitute over 4% of the sample.

According to the germline V gene (reference sequence), CDR1 reads LNHDA and CDR2 reads SQIVND. From the cysteine up to the phenylalanine, the CDR3 has a length of 14 residues. Only the CDR3 DNA stays, 42 bases, in frame from base 1. Here V drops 8 bases and J drops 2 bases, and the junction holds 4 bases not matched to any gene. Participants in the prospective study were aged roughly 18 to 89 years, lived in 20 to 25 United States geographic areas, and enrolled through a virtual design. In the prospective study, cohorts were assigned on the basis of participant-reported clinical history obtained from a screening survey and a study questionnaire. Exposed participants had been in contact, within 2 weeks of entering the study, with a person who had a PCR-confirmed or clinician-diagnosed case of COVID-19. In the prospective study, mobile phlebotomists collected whole blood, serum and a nasopharyngeal or oropharyngeal swab from each participant. Over an approximately 2-month period, participants in the prospective study had the option of providing additional blood draws and questionnaires. Before DNA extraction, blood samples from the prospective study were shipped at room temperature or frozen.

The source is a middle-aged man who had been exposed to COVID-19. The sequencing input was PBMCs or T cells enriched from blood (not recorded which). The chain is made from TRBV19 and TRBJ1-3, with 9 central nucleotides matching TRBD1. The CDR3 reads CASRTGEAGNTIYF. The DNA is TGTGCCAGTCGGACAGGGGAGGCTGGAAACACCATATATTTT.